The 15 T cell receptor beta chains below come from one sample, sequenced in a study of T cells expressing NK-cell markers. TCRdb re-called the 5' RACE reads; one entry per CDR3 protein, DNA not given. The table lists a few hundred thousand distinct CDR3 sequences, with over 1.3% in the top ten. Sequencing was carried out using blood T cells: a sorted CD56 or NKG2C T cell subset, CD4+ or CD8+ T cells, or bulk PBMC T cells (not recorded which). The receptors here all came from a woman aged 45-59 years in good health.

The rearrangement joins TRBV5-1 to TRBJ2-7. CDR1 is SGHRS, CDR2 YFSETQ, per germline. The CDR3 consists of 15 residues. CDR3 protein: CASSLERPEAYEQYF.

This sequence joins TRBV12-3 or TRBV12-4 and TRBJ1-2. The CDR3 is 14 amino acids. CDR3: CASSLSAERGGYTF.

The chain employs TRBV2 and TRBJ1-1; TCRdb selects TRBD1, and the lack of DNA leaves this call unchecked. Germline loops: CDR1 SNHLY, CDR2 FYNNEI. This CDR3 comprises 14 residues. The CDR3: CASSEAGGFTEAFF. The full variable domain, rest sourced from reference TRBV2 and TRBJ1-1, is EPEVTQTPSHQVTQMGQEVILRCVPISNHLYFYWYRQILGQKVEFLVSFYNNEISEKSEIFDDQFSVERPDGSNFTLKIRSTKLEDSAMYFCASSEAGGFTEAFFGQGTRLTVV.

Here the CDR3 reads CSSRQGAGEQFF. The chain links TRBV29-1 to TRBJ2-1; TCRdb names TRBD1, which stays unverified in the absence of DNA. The CDR3 runs 12 residues. CDR1 and CDR2 (germline): SQVTM, ANQGSEA.

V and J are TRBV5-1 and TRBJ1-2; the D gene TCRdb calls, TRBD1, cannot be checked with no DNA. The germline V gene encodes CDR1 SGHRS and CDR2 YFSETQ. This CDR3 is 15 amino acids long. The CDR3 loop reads CASSLFSRQGYGYTF.

The CDR3 loop is CASSLLGLAGGPGRDTQYF. The chain joins TRBV7-2 to TRBJ2-3; as DNA is missing, the TRBD2 call by TCRdb cannot be tested. This CDR3 has 19 residues. Germline assignment: CDR1 SGHTA and CDR2 FQGNSA.

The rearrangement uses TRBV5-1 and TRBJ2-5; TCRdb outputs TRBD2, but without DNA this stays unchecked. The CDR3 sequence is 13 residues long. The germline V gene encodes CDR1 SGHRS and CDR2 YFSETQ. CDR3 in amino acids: CASSQRLQETQYF.

The CDR3 spells CASSLGGAAGELFF. The chain recombines TRBV5-4 with TRBJ2-2; the D call of TRBD1 rests on TCRdb alone, since no DNA is present to check it. The CDR3 extends over 14 amino acids. Per germline, CDR1 SGHNT and CDR2 YYREEE (reference sequence).

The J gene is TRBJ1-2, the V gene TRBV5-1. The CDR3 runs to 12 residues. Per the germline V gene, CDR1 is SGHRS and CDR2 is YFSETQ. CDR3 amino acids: CASSPDTGGYTF.

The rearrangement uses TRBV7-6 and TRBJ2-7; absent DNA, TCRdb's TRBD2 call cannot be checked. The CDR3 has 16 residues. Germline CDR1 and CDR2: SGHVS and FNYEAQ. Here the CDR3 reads CASSLVETSGSYEQYF.

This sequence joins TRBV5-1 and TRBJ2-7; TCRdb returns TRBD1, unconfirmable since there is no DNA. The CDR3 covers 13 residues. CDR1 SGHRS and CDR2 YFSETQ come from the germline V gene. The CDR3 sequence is CASSAGQGILGYF.

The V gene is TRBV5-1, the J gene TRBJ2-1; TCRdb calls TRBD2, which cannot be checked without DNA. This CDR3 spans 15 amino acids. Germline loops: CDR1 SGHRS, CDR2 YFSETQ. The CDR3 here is CASSSLAGGGNEQFF.

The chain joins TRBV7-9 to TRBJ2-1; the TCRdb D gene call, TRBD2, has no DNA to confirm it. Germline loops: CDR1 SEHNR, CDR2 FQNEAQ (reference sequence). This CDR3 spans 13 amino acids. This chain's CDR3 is CASYGSGNNEQFF.

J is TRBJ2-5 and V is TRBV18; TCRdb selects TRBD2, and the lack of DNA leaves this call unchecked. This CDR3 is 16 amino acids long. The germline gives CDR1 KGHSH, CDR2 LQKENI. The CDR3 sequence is CASSPRASGTQETQYF.

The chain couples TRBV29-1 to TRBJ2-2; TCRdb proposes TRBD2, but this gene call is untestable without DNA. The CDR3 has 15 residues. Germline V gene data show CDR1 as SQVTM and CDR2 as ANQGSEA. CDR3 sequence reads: CSVRRTSVNTGELFF.